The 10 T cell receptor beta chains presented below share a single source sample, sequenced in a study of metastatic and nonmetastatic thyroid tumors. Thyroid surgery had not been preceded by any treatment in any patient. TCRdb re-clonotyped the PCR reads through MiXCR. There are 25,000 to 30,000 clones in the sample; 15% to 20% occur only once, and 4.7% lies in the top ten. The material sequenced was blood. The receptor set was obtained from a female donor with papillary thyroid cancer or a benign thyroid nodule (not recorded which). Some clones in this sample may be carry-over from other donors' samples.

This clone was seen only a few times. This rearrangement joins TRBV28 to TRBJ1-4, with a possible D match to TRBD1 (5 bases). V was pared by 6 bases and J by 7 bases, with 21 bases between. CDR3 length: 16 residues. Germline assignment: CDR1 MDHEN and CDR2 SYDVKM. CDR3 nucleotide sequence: TGTGCCAGCAGCTATCCGGGTGGCAGGGCTAGTGAAAAACTGTTTTTT. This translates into CASSYPGGRASEKLFF.

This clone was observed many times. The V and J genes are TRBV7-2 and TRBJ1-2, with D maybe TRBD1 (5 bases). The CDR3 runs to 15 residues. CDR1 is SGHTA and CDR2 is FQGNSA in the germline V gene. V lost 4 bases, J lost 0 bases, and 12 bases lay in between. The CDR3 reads CASSSTVPPNYGYTF. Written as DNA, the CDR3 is TGTGCCAGCAGCTCGACAGTACCTCCTAACTATGGCTACACCTTC. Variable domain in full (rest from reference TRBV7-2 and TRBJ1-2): GAGVSQSPSNKVTEKGKDVELRCDPISGHTALYWYRQSLGQGLEFLIYFQGNSAPDKSGLPSDRFSAERTGGSVSTLTIQRTQQEDSAVYLCASSSTVPPNYGYTFGSGTRLTVV.

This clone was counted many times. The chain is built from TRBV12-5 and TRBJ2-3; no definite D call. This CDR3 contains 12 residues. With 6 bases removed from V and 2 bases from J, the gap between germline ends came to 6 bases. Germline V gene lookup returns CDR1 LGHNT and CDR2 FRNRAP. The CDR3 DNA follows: TGTGCTAGTGGAGATACCACAGATACGCAGTATTTT. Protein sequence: CASGDTTDTQYF. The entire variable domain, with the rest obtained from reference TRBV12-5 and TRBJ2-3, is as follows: DARVTQTPRHKVTEMGQEVTMRCQPILGHNTVFWYRQTMMQGLELLAYFRNRAPLDDSGMPKDRFSAEMPDATLATLKIQPSEPRDSAVYFCASGDTTDTQYFGPGTRLTVL.

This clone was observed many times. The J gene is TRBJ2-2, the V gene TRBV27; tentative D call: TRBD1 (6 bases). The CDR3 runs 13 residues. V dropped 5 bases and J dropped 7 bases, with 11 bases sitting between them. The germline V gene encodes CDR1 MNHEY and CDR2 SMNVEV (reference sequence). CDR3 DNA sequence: TGTGCCAGCAGTCCCTGGACAGACGGGGAGCTGTTTTTT. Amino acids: CASSPWTDGELFF.

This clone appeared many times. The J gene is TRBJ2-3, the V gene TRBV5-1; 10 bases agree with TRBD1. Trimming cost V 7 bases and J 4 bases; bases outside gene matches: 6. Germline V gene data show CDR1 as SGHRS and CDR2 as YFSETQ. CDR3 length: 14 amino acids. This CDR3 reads CASRTGTGADTQYF. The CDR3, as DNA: TGCGCCAGCCGAACCGGGACAGGGGCAGATACGCAGTATTTT.

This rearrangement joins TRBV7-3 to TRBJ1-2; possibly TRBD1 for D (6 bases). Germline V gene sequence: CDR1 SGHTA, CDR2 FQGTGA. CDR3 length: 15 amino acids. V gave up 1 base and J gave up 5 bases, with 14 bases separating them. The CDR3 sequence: CASSLRAGEGYGYTF. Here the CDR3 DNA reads TGTGCCAGCAGCTTAAGGGCAGGGGAAGGGTATGGCTACACCTTC.

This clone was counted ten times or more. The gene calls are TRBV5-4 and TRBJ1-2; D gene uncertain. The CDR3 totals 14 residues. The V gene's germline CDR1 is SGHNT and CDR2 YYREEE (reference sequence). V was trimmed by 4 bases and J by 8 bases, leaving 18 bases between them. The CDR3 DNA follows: TGTGCCAGCAGCACCCAAAGAGATCCCGGAGGCTACACCTTC. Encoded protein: CASSTQRDPGGYTF.

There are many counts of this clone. The CDR3 loop reads CSARSTGAYNEQFF. CDR3 bases: TGCAGTGCTAGGTCCACTGGAGCTTACAATGAGCAGTTCTTC. The rearrangement uses TRBV20-1 and TRBJ2-1; no reliable D call. The CDR3 spans 14 residues. The V end lost 3 bases, the J end lost 4 bases, and 13 bases lay between the germline ends. The germline V gene encodes CDR1 DFQATT and CDR2 SNEGSKA (reference sequence).

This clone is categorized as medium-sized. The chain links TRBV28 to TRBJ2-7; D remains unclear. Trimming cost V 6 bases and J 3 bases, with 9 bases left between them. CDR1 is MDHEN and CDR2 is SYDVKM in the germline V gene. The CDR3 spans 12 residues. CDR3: CASSALVYEQYF. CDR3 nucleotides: TGTGCCAGCAGCGCCCTAGTCTACGAGCAGTACTTC. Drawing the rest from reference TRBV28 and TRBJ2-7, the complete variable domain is DVKVTQSSRYLVKRTGEKVFLECVQDMDHENMFWYRQDPGLGLRLIYFSYDVKMKEKGDIPEGYSVSREKKERFSLILESASTNQTSMYLCASSALVYEQYFGPGTRLTVT.

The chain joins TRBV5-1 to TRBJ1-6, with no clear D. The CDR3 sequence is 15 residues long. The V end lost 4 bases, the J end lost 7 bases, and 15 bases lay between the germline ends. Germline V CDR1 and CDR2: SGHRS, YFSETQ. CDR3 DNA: TGCGCCAGCAGCCGGGCGGTGGGAGGGAATTCACCCCTCCACTTT. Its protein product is CASSRAVGGNSPLHF. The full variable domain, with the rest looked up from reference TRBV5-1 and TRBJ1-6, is KAGVTQTPRYLIKTRGQQVTLSCSPISGHRSVSWYQQTPGQGLQFLFEYFSETQRNKGNFPGRFSGRQFSNSRSEMNVSTLELGDSALYLCASSRAVGGNSPLHFGNGTRLTVT.